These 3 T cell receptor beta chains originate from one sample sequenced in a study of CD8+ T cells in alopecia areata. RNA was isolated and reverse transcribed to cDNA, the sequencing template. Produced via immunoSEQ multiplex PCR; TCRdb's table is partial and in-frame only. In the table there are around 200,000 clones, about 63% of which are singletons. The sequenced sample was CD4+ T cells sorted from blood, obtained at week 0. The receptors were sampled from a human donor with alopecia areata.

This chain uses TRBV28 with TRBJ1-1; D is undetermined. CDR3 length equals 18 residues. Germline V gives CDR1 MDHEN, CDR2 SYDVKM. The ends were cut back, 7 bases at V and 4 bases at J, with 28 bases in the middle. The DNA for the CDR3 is TGTGCCAGCATTCCCATTTACGAAGCGAAGAAAGGCGGCACTGAAGCTTTCTTT. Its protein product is CASIPIYEAKKGGTEAFF.

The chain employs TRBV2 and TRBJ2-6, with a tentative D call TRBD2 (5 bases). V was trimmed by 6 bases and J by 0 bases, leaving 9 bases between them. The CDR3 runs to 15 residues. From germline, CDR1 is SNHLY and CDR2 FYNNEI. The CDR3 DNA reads TGTGCCAGCAGCGGGGTTGGCTCTGGGGCCAACGTCCTGACTTTC. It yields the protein CASSGVGSGANVLTF.

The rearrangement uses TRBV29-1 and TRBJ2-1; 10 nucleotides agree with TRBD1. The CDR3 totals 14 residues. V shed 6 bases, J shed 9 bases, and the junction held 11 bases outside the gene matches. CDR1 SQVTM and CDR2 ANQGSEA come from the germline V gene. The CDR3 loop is CSVEGQGKDGEQFF. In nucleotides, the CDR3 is TGCAGCGTGGAGGGACAGGGGAAGGATGGTGAGCAGTTCTTC.